A single sample gave rise to the 27 T cell receptor beta chains below, sequenced in a study of brain T cells in children with intractable seizures. Clones were sequenced by immunoSEQ multiplex PCR, and TCRdb holds only the in-frame ones, with some missing. The sample consists of 300,000 to 400,000 clones, about 93% of them appearing once. The sample's time point: blood from clinic visit 5 months post-surgery; TSC patient then seizure free. Sequences were derived from peripheral blood, sampled approximately 5 months after surgery. The receptors shown here come from a boy under two years old with tuberous sclerosis and intractable seizures.

This clone was counted once. The V and J genes are TRBV19 and TRBJ1-1; maybe TRBD1 (5 bases). Germline lookup yields CDR1 LNHDA and CDR2 SQIVND (reference sequence). Trimming shortened V by 7 bases and J by 5 bases, and 17 bases separated the two germline ends. This CDR3 comprises 14 residues. The CDR3 coding sequence is TGTGCCAGTATAGGGGCAGATCAGAGGACTGAAGCTTTCTTT. The encoded protein is CASIGADQRTEAFF.

V gene TRBV5-5 combines with J gene TRBJ2-3, with 11 positions matching TRBD2. The CDR3 length is 16 residues. Germline loops: CDR1 SGHKS, CDR2 YYEKEE (reference sequence). Losses at the gene ends were 2 bases for V and 6 bases for J; bases not matched to a gene: 8. The CDR3: CASSFPSGGTTDTQYF. The CDR3 bases are TGTGCCAGCAGCTTTCCTAGCGGGGGGACGACGGATACGCAGTATTTT.

The V call is TRBV4-2, the J call TRBJ1-2, with 7 bases lining up with TRBD1. The CDR3 consists of 14 residues. V was clipped by 2 bases and J by 4 bases; unmatched bases: 4. Germline lookup yields CDR1 LGHNA and CDR2 YNFKEQ. The CDR3, as DNA: TGTGCCAGCAGCCAATTAGACAGGGCCTATGGCTACACCTTC. Residues: CASSQLDRAYGYTF.

The chain links TRBV28 to TRBJ1-1, with D possibly being TRBD1 (5 bases). Germline CDR1 MDHEN, CDR2 SYDVKM. The V gene lost 7 bases and the J gene lost 5 bases, with 14 bases spanning the gap. CDR3 length equals 13 residues. The CDR3 region has the DNA TGTGCCAGCATCAATTCAAGGGGTACTGAAGCTTTCTTT. Residues: CASINSRGTEAFF.

The rearrangement links TRBV2 to TRBJ2-1; 8 nucleotides align to TRBD1. The germline V gene has CDR1 SNHLY and CDR2 FYNNEI. The junction had 9 bases not matched to a gene; V was cut back by 9 bases and J by 8 bases. The CDR3 covers 13 residues. The CDR3 DNA reads as TGTGCCAGAACGGACTTACAGGGGGATGAGCAGTTCTTC. Its protein product is CARTDLQGDEQFF.

This clone occurred once. CDR3 DNA sequence: TGTGCCACCGGCGGACAGGCGAACACCGGGGAGCTGTTTTTT. Amino acids: CATGGQANTGELFF. V is TRBV24-1 and J is TRBJ2-2; 7 nucleotides line up with TRBD1. Losses at the gene ends were 9 bases for V and 0 bases for J; bases not matched to a gene: 3. CDR1 is KGHDR, CDR2 SFDVKD, per germline. The CDR3 sequence is 14 residues long.

This clone has a single count. The chain carries TRBV7-9 and TRBJ1-1; D is perhaps TRBD1 (6 bases). CDR1 and CDR2 from the germline V gene are SEHNR and FQNEAQ (reference sequence). There are 18 residues in the CDR3. V was shortened by 4 bases and J by 5 bases, with 26 bases between the two germline ends. The CDR3 DNA reads TGTGCCAGCAGCTCGCGAGCGGCGGGGCCAGGGGCGGGTACTGAAGCTTTCTTT. Protein sequence: CASSSRAAGPGAGTEAFF.

The genes are TRBV24-1 and TRBJ2-3; 7 bases fit TRBD1. The length of the CDR3 is 17 residues. Unmatched junction bases numbered 7, after V lost 1 base and J lost 1 base. CDR1 is KGHDR, CDR2 SFDVKD, per germline. CDR3 region: CATSDFKGGLGTDTQYF. CDR3 nucleotides: TGTGCCACCAGTGATTTCAAAGGGGGCCTGGGCACAGATACGCAGTATTTT.

This clone was seen a few times. This rearrangement joins TRBV9 to TRBJ2-3; perhaps TRBD2 as D (6 bases). Germline V gives CDR1 SGDLS, CDR2 YYNGEE. Trimming left V 1 base short and J 2 bases short, with 14 bases between. The CDR3 is 16 residues long. The CDR3 is CASSVYPGADTDTQYF. The CDR3 nucleotides read TGTGCCAGCAGCGTATATCCGGGAGCCGACACAGATACGCAGTATTTT.

This rearrangement joins TRBV5-1 to TRBJ2-3; TRBD1 aligns across 8 bases. The CDR3 is 14 residues long. V lost 4 bases to trimming and J lost 3 bases; unmatched junction nucleotides: 4. Per the germline V gene, CDR1 is SGHRS and CDR2 is YFSETQ. In DNA form, the CDR3 reads TGCGCCAGCAGCCCGGACAGGGAGACAGATACGCAGTATTTT. It yields the protein CASSPDRETDTQYF.

The rearrangement links TRBV11-3 to TRBJ2-5; D remains unclear. CDR1 SGHNT and CDR2 YENEEA come from the germline V gene. V was pared by 7 bases and J by 4 bases, with 1 base between. The CDR3 runs to 9 residues. Here the CDR3 reads CASTETQYF. The CDR3 nucleotides are TGTGCCAGCACAGAGACCCAGTACTTC.

This chain uses TRBV18 with TRBJ2-2, with TRBD1 matching 9 bases. With 3 bases clipped from V and 0 bases from J, the junction kept 5 bases outside the gene matches. This CDR3 comprises 17 residues. Germline assignment: CDR1 KGHSH and CDR2 LQKENI. CDR3 sequence reads: CASSPGTGRANTGELFF. CDR3 bases: TGTGCCAGCTCACCCGGGACAGGGAGGGCGAACACCGGGGAGCTGTTTTTT.

V gene TRBV7-9 combines with J gene TRBJ1-6, with a tentative D call TRBD1 (5 bases). The CDR3 has 13 residues. V was pared by 5 bases and J by 8 bases, with 10 bases between. Germline values: CDR1 SEHNR, CDR2 FQNEAQ (reference sequence). This chain's CDR3 is CASSGQQHSPLHF. CDR3 nucleotide sequence: TGTGCCAGCAGCGGACAACAGCATTCACCCCTCCACTTT.

The CDR3 nucleotides are TGTGCTAGCCACATCCGTGATTCGGAGCCCGGAGACTACGAGCAGTACTTC. Translating gives CASHIRDSEPGDYEQYF. The genes are TRBV7-7 and TRBJ2-7; D ambiguous. This CDR3 has 17 amino acids. The germline CDR1 and CDR2 sequences are SSHAT and FNYEAQ (reference sequence).

This chain uses TRBV4-2 with TRBJ1-1; D unclear. Germline V gives CDR1 LGHNA, CDR2 YNFKEQ. The germline V and J ends were trimmed by 6 bases and 1 base, with 9 bases remaining between them. The CDR3 consists of 13 residues. CDR3 sequence reads: CASRWERNTEAFF. CDR3 coding DNA: TGTGCCAGCAGGTGGGAGAGGAACACTGAAGCTTTCTTT.

The chain combines TRBV3-1 (or the pseudogene TRBV3-2) with TRBJ1-1; D not certain. Germline CDR1 reads LGHDT; CDR2 reads YNNKEL (reference sequence). V lost 7 bases and J lost 1, with 16 bases in between. The CDR3 runs 15 residues. The CDR3 nucleotides are TGTGCCAGCAAGCCAAGTCAACGGAGGAACACTGAAGCTTTCTTT. It yields the protein CASKPSQRRNTEAFF.

This chain joins TRBV2 and TRBJ2-5, with D unclear. The germline V gene encodes CDR1 SNHLY and CDR2 FYNNEI. V shed 3 bases and J shed 3 bases, with 5 bases lying between them. The CDR3 is 12 residues long. The CDR3 nucleotides read TGTGCCAGCAGTGACGGAGAAGAGACCCAGTACTTC. It yields the protein CASSDGEETQYF.

The chain carries TRBV6-2 or TRBV6-3 and TRBJ2-1; D is perhaps TRBD2 (5 bases). The V and J ends lost 5 bases and 4 bases respectively, with 12 bases between them. Germline V lookup: CDR1 MNHEY, CDR2 SVGEGT. The CDR3 consists of 14 residues. CDR3 in amino acids: CASSGAGRYNEQFF. The CDR3 bases are TGTGCCAGCAGTGGCGCGGGTAGGTACAATGAGCAGTTCTTC.

The chain recombines TRBV6-5 with TRBJ1-2; TRBD1 aligns across 9 bases. The CDR3 consists of 15 residues. The junction had 5 bases not matched to a gene; V was cut back by 0 bases and J by 6 bases. The V gene's germline CDR1 is MNHEY and CDR2 SVGAGI. The CDR3 sequence is CASSYSGQGIHGYTF. The CDR3 DNA follows: TGTGCCAGCAGTTACTCTGGACAGGGGATCCATGGCTACACCTTC.

The CDR3, as DNA: TGTGCCAGTAGTATGGGGTGGGAGACCCAGTACTTC. Translated: CASSMGWETQYF. The rearrangement joins TRBV19 to TRBJ2-5; no clear D. Germline V gene sequence: CDR1 LNHDA, CDR2 SQIVND (reference sequence). CDR3 length: 12 amino acids. With 3 bases removed from V and 5 bases from J, the gap between germline ends came to 7 bases.

The genes are TRBV6-5 and TRBJ1-5, with D unclear. The CDR3 contains 12 residues. Trimming removed 10 bases at V and 4 bases at J, with 11 bases between. Germline CDR1 is MNHEY and CDR2 is SVGAGI. In nucleotides, the CDR3 is TGTGCCACCCGAGACGGTAATCAGCCCCAGCATTTT. Protein product: CATRDGNQPQHF.

In its sample, this clone was seen once. CDR3 DNA sequence: TGTGCCAGCAGCTTAGAGCCAGGGGGCGTTGGGTCACCCCTCCACTTT. Its translation: CASSLEPGGVGSPLHF. This chain links TRBV7-8 with TRBJ1-6; 8 bases line up with TRBD1. Germline V gene data show CDR1 as SGHVS and CDR2 as FQNEAQ. The CDR3 consists of 16 residues. V shed 1 base, J shed 10 bases, and the junction held 9 bases outside the gene matches.

V gene TRBV5-4 combines with J gene TRBJ2-2; D is perhaps TRBD1 or TRBD2 (5 bases each). The CDR3 has 14 residues. The germline V and J ends were trimmed by 2 bases and 2 bases, with 7 bases remaining between them. From germline, CDR1 is SGHNT and CDR2 YYREEE (reference sequence). CDR3 protein: CASSFRDNTGELFF. CDR3 sequence (DNA): TGTGCCAGCAGCTTCCGGGACAACACCGGGGAGCTGTTTTTT.

The chain uses TRBV24-1 and TRBJ2-7; D gene unclear. Germline loops: CDR1 KGHDR, CDR2 SFDVKD. V was trimmed by 3 bases and J by 5 bases, leaving 16 bases between them. The CDR3 is made up of 15 amino acids. The CDR3 region has the DNA TGTGCCACCAGTGATAGGACCTCCTATAGGGACGAGCAGTACTTC. Amino acid sequence: CATSDRTSYRDEQYF.

The chain employs TRBV24-1 and TRBJ2-1; a weak D match, TRBD2 (5 bases). CDR3 length equals 13 residues. Deletions cut 4 bases from V and 12 bases from J, with 15 bases between. The germline gives CDR1 KGHDR, CDR2 SFDVKD. CDR3 DNA sequence: TGTGCCACCAGTGACTCTAGCCACTCCGGGCAGTTCTTC. It translates to CATSDSSHSGQFF.

The rearrangement links TRBV6-6 to TRBJ2-3; 9 bases agree with TRBD2. The CDR3 sequence is 16 residues long. Per germline, CDR1 MNHNY and CDR2 SVGAGI (reference sequence). V gave up 6 bases and J gave up 2 bases; unmatched junction bases: 9. The CDR3: CASSQQRGAVTDTQYF. As DNA, the CDR3 is TGTGCCAGCAGCCAGCAGCGGGGGGCCGTCACAGATACGCAGTATTTT.

The rearrangement uses TRBV6-6 and TRBJ2-7; D is ambiguous. Looked up from germline, CDR1 is MNHNY and CDR2 is SVGAGI (reference sequence). The CDR3 runs 13 residues. Trimming left V 0 bases short and J 3 bases short, with 6 bases between. This chain's CDR3 is CASSYSTFYEQYF. CDR3 sequence (DNA): TGTGCCAGCAGTTACTCGACTTTCTACGAGCAGTACTTC.